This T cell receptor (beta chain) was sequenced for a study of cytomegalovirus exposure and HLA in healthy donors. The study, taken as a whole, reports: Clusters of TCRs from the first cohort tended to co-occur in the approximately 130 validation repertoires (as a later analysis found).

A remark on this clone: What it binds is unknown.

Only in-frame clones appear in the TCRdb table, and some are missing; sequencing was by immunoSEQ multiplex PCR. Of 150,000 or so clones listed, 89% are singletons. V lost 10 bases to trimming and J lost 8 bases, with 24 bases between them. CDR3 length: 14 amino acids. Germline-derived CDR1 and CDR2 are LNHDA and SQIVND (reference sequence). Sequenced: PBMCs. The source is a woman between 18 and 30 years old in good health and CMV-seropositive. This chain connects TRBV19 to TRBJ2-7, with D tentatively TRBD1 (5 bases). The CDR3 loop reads CATGPRDRYPKQYF. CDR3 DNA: TGTGCCACCGGCCCCCGAGACAGATATCCTAAGCAGTACTTC.